This TCR beta chain was recorded in a study of blood T cell repertoires in COVID-19. This CDR3 has 15 amino acids. CDR1 MDHEN and CDR2 SYDVKM come from the germline V gene. The V gene lost 3 bases and the J gene lost 9 bases, with 15 bases spanning the gap. This table comes from immunoSEQ multiplex PCR, and its TCRdb copy is limited to in-frame clones, with some not included. The profile shows roughly 150,000 clones, over 75% of them singletons. This clone was seen only a few times. The source material was peripheral blood. This receptor was obtained from a human donor in a cohort sampled during active COVID-19. This chain joins TRBV28 and TRBJ1-6, with D possibly matching TRBD1 (6 bases). The CDR3 sequence is CASSFYGQSGSPLHF. DNA of the CDR3: TGTGCCAGCAGTTTCTACGGACAGTCGGGTTCACCCCTCCACTTT.